The clone carrying this T cell receptor beta chain has more than one count but fewer than ten. The sample comes from a study of human T cells and chemical hapten exposure. Across the whole study: Upper back patch tests used 0.01% DPC, scored after 6 days.

Germline loops: CDR1 SGHAT, CDR2 FQDESV (reference sequence). Trimming cost V 1 base and J 9 bases, with 10 bases left between them. The CDR3 is 13 residues long. Using its own MiXCR run on the RACE reads, TCRdb lists one record per CDR3 protein. The repertoire includes 150,000 to 200,000 distinct CDR3 sequences, about 22% of them detected once, and less than 7% sits in the top ten. Time point: patch test 1, 2 weeks after DPC sensitization. Treatment noted: therapeutic diphenylcyclopropenone sensitization with weekly scalp DPC. Sequences were derived from whole blood, sampled in connection with sensitization to the hapten diphenylcyclopropenone (DPC). This TCR was recovered from a woman aged 45 to 65 with alopecia areata. Some clones in this sample may be carry-over from other donors' samples. The chain uses TRBV11-1 and TRBJ2-1; unclear D gene. CDR3 bases: TGTGCCAGCAGCTTAGGGGCCCTAGGTGAGCAGTTCTTC. Translating gives CASSLGALGEQFF.